The clone carrying this T cell receptor (beta chain) was counted at least ten times. The antigen is undetermined. These data are taken from a study of T cells after yellow fever vaccination. Trimming removed 2 bases from V and 1 base from J, with 18 bases in between. Per the germline V gene, CDR1 is DFQATT and CDR2 is SNEGSKA (reference sequence). The CDR3 runs 17 residues. UMIs were added to TCR cDNA along with a universal primer site when it was made by 5'RACE template switching. TCRdb itself ran the 5' RACE reads through MiXCR, one entry per CDR3 protein. This sample has some 220,000 distinct CDR3 sequences, with about 3% found just once. Study conclusions and caveats: FACS-sorted repertoires could contain abundant clonotypes contaminating from the bulk population. The study re-detected most primary-vaccination clones after the booster (96% CD4, 80% to 90% CD8). A limited proportion of clonotypes was detected within both the CD4 and CD8 compartments.

This chain uses TRBV20-1 with TRBJ2-1, with D perhaps assigned TRBD1 or TRBD2 (6 bases each). Sample: CD4+ T cells sorted from PBMCs, taken 10 days after the yellow fever booster vaccination. The source is a man younger than 30 who received the YFV17D yellow fever vaccine. In DNA form, the CDR3 reads TGCAGTGCTAGACCGATCGACGGAGGGGGGTCCTACAATGAGCAGTTCTTC. Amino acid sequence: CSARPIDGGGSYNEQFF.